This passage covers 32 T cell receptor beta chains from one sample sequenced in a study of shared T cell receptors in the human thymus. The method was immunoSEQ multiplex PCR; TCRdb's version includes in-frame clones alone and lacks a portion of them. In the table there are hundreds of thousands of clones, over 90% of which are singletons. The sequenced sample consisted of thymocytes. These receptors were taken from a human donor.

The DNA for the CDR3 is TGTGCCAGCAGGGGCAGGAGGGAGAGGTCCTACGAGCAGTACTTC. This sequence encodes CASRGRRERSYEQYF. The gene calls are TRBV6-4 and TRBJ2-7, with D perhaps TRBD2 (6 bases). This CDR3 region has 15 residues. Trimming took off 6 bases at V and 1 base at J, with 16 bases between the two ends. Germline V gives CDR1 MRHNA, CDR2 SNTAGT.

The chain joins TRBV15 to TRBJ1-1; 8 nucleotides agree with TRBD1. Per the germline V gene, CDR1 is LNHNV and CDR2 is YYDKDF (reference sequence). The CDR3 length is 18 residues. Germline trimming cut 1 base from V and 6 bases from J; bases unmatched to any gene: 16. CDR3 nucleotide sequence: TGTGCCACCAGCAGAGGGGGTAAACAGACAGGGGCCGTCGCTGAAGCTTTCTTT. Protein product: CATSRGGKQTGAVAEAFF.

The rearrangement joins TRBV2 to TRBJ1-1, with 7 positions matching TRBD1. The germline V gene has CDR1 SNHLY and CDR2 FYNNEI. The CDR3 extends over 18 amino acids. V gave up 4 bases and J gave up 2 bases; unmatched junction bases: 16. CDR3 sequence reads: CASSVLRVSRGPNTEAFF. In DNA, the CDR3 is TGTGCCAGCAGTGTTCTCAGGGTTTCAAGGGGGCCCAACACTGAAGCTTTCTTT.

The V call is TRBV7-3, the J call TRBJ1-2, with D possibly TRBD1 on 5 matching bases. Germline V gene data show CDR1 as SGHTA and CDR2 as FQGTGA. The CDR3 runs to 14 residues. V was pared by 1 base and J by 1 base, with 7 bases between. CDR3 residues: CASSLKDINYGYTF. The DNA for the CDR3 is TGTGCCAGCAGCTTAAAGGACATTAACTATGGCTACACCTTC.

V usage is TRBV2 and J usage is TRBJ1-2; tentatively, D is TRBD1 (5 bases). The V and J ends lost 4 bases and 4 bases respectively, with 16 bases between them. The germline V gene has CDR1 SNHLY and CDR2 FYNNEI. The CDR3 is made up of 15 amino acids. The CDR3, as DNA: TGTGCCAGCAGTGCCCGGGACCCATTAACCTATGGCTACACCTTC. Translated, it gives CASSARDPLTYGYTF.

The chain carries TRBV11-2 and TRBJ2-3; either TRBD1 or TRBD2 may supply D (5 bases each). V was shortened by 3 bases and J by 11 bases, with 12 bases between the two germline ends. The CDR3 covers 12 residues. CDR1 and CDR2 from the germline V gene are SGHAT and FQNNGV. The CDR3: CASSFGDVGQYF. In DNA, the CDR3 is TGTGCCAGCAGCTTCGGGGACGTGGGGCAGTATTTT.

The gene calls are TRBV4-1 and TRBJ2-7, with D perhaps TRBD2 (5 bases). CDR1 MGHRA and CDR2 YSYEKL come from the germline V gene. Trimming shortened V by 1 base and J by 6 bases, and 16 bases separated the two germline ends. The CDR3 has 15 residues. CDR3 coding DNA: TGCGCCAGCAGCCAAGGCCGGGGTTTCAGTTGCGAGCAGTACTTC. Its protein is CASSQGRGFSCEQYF.

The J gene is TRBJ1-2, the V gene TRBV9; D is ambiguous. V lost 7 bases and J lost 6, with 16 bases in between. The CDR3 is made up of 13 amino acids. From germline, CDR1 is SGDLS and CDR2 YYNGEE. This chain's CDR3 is CASGPPGFDGYTF. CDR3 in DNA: TGTGCCAGCGGCCCCCCCGGTTTCGATGGCTACACCTTC.

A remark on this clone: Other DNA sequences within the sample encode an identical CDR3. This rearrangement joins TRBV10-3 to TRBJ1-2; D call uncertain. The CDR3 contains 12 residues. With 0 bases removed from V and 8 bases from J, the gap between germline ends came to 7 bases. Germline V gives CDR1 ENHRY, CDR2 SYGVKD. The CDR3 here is CAISESQGGYTF. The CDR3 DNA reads TGTGCCATCAGTGAGTCGCAAGGCGGCTACACCTTC.

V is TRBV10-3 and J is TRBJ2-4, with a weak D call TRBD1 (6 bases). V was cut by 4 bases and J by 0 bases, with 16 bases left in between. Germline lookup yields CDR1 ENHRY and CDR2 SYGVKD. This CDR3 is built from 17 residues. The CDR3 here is CAISVGPKGVAKNIQYF. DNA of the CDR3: TGTGCCATCAGTGTCGGGCCCAAGGGGGTAGCCAAAAACATTCAGTACTTC.

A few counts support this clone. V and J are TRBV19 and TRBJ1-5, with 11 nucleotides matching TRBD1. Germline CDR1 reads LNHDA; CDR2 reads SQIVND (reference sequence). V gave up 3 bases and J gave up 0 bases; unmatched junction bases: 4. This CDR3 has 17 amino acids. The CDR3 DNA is TGTGCCAGTAGTATGGGGACAGGGGGAGATAGCAATCAGCCCCAGCATTTT. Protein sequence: CASSMGTGGDSNQPQHF.

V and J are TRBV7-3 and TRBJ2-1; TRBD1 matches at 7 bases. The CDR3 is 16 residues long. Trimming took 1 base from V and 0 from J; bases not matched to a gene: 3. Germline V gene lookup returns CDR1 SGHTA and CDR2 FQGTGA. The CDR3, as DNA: TGTGCCAGCAGCTTAAGGCCAGGGGGCTCCTACAATGAGCAGTTCTTC. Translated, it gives CASSLRPGGSYNEQFF.

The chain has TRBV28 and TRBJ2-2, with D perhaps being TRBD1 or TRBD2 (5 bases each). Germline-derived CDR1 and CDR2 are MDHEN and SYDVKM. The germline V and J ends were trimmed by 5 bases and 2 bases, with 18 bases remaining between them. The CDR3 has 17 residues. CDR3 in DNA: TGTGCCAGCAGTCCCGGGACGGGGATTATTAACACCGGGGAGCTGTTTTTT. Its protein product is CASSPGTGIINTGELFF. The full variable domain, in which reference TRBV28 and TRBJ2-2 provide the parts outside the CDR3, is DVKVTQSSRYLVKRTGEKVFLECVQDMDHENMFWYRQDPGLGLRLIYFSYDVKMKEKGDIPEGYSVSREKKERFSLILESASTNQTSMYLCASSPGTGIINTGELFFGEGSRLTVL.

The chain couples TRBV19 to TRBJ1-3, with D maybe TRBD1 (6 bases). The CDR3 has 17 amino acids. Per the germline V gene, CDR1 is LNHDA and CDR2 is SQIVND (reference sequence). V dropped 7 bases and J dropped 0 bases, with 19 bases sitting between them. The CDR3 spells CASTTWDTSISGNTIYF. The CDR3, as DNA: TGTGCCAGTACCACGTGGGACACCTCGATCTCTGGAAACACCATATATTTT.

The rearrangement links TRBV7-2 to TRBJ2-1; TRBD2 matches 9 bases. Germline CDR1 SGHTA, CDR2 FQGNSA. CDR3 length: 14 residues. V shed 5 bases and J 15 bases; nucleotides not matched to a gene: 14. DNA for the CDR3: TGTGCCAGCAGCCCTCGGACTAGCGCGAAACCCGGGTTCTTC. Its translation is CASSPRTSAKPGFF.

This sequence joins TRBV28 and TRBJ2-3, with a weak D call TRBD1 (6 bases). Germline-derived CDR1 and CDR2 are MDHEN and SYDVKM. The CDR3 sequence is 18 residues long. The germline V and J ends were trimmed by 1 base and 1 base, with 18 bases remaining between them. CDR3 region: CASSLSADRGLGTDTQYF. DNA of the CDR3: TGTGCCAGCAGTTTATCCGCGGACAGAGGGCTCGGCACAGATACGCAGTATTTT.

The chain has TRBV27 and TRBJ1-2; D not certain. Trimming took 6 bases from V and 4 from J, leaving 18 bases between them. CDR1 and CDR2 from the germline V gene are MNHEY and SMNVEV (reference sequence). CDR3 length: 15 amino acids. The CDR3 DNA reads TGTGCCAGCAGCCGGATGGGTCGGATTTCCTATGGCTACACCTTC. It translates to CASSRMGRISYGYTF.

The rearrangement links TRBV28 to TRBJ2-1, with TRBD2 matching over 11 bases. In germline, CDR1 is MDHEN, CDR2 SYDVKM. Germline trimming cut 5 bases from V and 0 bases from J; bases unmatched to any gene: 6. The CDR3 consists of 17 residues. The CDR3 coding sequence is TGTGCCAGCAGTCCGGGACTAGCGGAGCCCTCCTACAATGAGCAGTTCTTC. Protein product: CASSPGLAEPSYNEQFF. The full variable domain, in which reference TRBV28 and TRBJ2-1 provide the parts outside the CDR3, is DVKVTQSSRYLVKRTGEKVFLECVQDMDHENMFWYRQDPGLGLRLIYFSYDVKMKEKGDIPEGYSVSREKKERFSLILESASTNQTSMYLCASSPGLAEPSYNEQFFGPGTRLTVL.

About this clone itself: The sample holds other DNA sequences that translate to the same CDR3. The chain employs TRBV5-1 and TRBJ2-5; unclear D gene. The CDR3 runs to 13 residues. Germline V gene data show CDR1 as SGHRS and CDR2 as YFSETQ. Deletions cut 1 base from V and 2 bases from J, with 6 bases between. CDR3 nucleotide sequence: TGCGCCAGCAGCTTGTTGGCTCAAGAGACCCAGTACTTC. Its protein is CASSLLAQETQYF.

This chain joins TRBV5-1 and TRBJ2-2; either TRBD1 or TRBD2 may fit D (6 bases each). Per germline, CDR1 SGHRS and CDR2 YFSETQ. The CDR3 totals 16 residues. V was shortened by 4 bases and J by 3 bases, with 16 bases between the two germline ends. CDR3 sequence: CASSRGPSGDTGELFF. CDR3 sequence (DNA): TGCGCCAGCAGCCGGGGGCCCTCGGGGGACACCGGGGAGCTGTTTTTT.

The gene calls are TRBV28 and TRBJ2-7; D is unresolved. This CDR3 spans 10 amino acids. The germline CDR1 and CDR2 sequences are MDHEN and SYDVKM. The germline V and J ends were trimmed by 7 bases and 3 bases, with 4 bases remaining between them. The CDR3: CASTNYEQYF. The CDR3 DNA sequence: TGTGCCAGCACCAACTACGAGCAGTACTTC.

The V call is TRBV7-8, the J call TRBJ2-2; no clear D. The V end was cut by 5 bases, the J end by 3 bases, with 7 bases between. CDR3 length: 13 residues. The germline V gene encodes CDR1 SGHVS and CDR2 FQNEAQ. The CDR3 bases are TGTGCCAGCAGCGGGCCGGACACCGGGGAGCTGTTTTTT. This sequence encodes CASSGPDTGELFF.

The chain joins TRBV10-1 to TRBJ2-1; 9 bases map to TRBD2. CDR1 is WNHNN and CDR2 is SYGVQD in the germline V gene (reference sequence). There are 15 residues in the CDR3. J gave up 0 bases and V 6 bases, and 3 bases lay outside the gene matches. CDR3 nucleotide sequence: TGCGCCAGCAGACTTAGCGGGAGCTCCTACAATGAGCAGTTCTTC. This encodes CASRLSGSSYNEQFF.

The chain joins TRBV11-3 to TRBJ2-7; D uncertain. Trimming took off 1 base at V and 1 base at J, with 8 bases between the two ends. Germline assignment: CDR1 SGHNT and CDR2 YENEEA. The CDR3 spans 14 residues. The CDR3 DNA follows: TGTGCCAGCAGCTTAGGTAGCCCATCCTACGAGCAGTACTTC. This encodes CASSLGSPSYEQYF.

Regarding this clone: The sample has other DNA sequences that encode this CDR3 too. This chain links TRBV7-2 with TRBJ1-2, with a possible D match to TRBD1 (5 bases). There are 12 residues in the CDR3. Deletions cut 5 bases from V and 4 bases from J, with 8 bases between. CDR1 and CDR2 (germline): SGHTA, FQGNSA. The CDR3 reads CASSRTGYGYTF. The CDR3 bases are TGTGCCAGCAGCCGAACAGGCTATGGCTACACCTTC.

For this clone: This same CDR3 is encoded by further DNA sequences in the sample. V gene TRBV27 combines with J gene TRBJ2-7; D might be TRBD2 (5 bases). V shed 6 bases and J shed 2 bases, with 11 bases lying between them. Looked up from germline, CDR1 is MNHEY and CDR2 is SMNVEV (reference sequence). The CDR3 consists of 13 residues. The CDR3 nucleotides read TGTGCCAGCAGCAGCGGACGGACCTACGAGCAGTACTTC. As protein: CASSSGRTYEQYF.

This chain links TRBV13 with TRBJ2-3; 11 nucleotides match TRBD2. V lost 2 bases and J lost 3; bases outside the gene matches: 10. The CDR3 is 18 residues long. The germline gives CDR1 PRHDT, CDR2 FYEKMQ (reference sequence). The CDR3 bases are TGTGCCAGCAGCTTAATGGCGGCTAGCGGGAGGACTACAGATACGCAGTATTTT. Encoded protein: CASSLMAASGRTTDTQYF.

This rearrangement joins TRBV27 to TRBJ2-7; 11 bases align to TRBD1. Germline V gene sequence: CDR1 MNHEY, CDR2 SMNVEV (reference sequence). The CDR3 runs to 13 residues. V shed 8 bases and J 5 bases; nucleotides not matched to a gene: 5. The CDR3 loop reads CASGGQGVHEQYF. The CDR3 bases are TGTGCCAGCGGGGGACAGGGGGTACACGAGCAGTACTTC.

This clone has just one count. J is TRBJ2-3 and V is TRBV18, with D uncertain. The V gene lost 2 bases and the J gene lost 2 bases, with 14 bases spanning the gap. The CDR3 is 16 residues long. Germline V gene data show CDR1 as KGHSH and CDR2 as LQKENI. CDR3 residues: CASSPICAEATDTQYF. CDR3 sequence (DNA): TGTGCCAGCTCACCAATTTGCGCGGAAGCCACAGATACGCAGTATTTT. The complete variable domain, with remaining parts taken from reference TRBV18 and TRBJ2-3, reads NAGVMQNPRHLVRRRGQEARLRCSPMKGHSHVYWYRQLPEEGLKFMVYLQKENIIDESGMPKERFSAEFPKEGPSILRIQQVVRGDSAAYFCASSPICAEATDTQYFGPGTRLTVL.

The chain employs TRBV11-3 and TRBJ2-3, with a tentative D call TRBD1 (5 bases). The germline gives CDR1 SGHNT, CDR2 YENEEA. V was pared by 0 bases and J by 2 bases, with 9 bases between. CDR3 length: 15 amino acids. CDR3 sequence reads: CASSLDHRFTDTQYF. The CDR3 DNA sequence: TGTGCCAGCAGCTTAGATCACAGGTTCACAGATACGCAGTATTTT.

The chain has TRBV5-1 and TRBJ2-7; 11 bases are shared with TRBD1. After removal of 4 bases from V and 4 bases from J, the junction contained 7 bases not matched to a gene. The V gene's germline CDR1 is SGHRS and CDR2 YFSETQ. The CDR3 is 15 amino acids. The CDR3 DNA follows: TGCGCCAGCAGCCAGGTCGGGACAGGGGGGTACGAGCAGTACTTC. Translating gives CASSQVGTGGYEQYF.

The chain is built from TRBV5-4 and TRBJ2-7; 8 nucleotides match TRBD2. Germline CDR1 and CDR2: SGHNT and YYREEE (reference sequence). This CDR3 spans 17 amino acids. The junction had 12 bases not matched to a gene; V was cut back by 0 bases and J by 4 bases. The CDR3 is CASSLGPPGLVIYEQYF. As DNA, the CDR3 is TGTGCCAGCAGCTTGGGGCCCCCGGGACTAGTGATATACGAGCAGTACTTC.